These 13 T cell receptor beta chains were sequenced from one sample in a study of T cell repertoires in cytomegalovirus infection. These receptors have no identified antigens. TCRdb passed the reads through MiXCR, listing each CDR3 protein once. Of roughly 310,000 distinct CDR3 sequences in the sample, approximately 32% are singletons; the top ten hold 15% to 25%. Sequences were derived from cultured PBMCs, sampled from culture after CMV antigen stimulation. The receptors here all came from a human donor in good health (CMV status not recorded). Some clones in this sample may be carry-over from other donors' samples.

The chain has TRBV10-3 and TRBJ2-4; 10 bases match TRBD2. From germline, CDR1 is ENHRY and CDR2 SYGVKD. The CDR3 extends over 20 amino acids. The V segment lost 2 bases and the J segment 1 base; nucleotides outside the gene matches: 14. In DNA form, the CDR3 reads TGTGCCATCAGTGAGGGTCTAGCGGGGGCCCCGCCGTTGGCCAAAAACATTCAGTACTTC. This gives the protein CAISEGLAGAPPLAKNIQYF.

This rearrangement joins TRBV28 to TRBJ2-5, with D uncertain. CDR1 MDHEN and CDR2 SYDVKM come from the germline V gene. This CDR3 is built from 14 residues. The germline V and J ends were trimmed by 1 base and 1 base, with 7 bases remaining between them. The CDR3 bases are TGTGCCAGCAGTTTATACGTGTCCCAAGAGACCCAGTACTTC. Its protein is CASSLYVSQETQYF.

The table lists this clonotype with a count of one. The CDR3 DNA sequence: TGTGCCAGTACCGCCGAAGATTTCAATGAGCAGTTCTTC. Its protein is CASTAEDFNEQFF. The V call is TRBV19, the J call TRBJ2-1; D unresolved. From germline, CDR1 is LNHDA and CDR2 SQIVND (reference sequence). V shed 7 bases and J shed 6 bases, with 13 bases lying between them. This CDR3 is 13 amino acids long.

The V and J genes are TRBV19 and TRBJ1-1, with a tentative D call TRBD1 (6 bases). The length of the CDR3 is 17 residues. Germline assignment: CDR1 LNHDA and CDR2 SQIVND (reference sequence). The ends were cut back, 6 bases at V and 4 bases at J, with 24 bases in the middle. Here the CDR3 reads CASSLRPGHGGSTEAFF. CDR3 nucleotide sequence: TGTGCCAGTAGCCTCCGCCCGGGACATGGGGGATCCACTGAAGCTTTCTTT.

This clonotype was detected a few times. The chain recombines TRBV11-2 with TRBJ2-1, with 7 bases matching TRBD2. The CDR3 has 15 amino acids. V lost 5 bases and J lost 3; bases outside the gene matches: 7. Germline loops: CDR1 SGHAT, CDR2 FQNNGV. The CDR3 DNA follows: TGTGCCAGCAGCCAATCTAGCGGCTACTACAATGAGCAGTTCTTC. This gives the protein CASSQSSGYYNEQFF.

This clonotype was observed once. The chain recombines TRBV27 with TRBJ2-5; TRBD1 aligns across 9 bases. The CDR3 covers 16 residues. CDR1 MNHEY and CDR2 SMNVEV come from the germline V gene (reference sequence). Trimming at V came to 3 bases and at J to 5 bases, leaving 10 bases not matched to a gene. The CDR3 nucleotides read TGTGCCAGCAGTTTTGGGACAGGGATCGCCTCGGAGACCCAGTACTTC. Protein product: CASSFGTGIASETQYF.

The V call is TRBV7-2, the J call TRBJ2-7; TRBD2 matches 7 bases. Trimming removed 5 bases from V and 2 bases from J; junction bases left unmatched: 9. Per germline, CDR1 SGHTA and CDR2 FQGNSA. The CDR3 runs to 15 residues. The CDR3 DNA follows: TGTGCCAGCAGCCCCCGACTAGCCCCCACCTACGAGCAGTACTTC. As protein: CASSPRLAPTYEQYF.

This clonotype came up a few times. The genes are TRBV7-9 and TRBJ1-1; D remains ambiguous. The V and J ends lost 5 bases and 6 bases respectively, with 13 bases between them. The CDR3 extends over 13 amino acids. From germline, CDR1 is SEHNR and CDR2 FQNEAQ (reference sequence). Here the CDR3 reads CASSPDDWPEAFF. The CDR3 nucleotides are TGTGCCAGCAGCCCGGACGATTGGCCTGAAGCTTTCTTT.

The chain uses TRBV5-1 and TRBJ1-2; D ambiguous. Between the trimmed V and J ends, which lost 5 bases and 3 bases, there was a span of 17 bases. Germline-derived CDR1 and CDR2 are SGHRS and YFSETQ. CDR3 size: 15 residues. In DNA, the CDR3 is TGCGCCAGCAGATCTAATAGTGCGTCGGACTATGGCTACACCTTC. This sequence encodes CASRSNSASDYGYTF.

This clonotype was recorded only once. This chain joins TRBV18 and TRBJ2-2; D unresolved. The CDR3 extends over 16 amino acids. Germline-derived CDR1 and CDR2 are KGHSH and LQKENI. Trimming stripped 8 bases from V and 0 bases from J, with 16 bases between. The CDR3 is CASPRQLNANTGELFF. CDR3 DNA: TGTGCCAGCCCGAGGCAGCTAAACGCGAACACCGGGGAGCTGTTTTTT.

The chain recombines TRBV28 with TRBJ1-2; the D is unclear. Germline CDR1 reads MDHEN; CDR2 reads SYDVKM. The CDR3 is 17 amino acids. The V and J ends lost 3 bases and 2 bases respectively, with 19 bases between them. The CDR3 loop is CASSFTLSRGTNYGYTF. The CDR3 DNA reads TGTGCCAGCAGTTTCACGCTGAGTCGGGGAACCAACTATGGCTACACCTTC.

CDR3 in amino acids: CASSSRAGNSPLHF. The CDR3 nucleotides are TGTGCCAGCAGCTCCAGGGCCGGGAATTCACCCCTCCACTTT. The rearrangement links TRBV7-6 to TRBJ1-6; D possibly corresponds to TRBD1 (5 bases). The V gene's germline CDR1 is SGHVS and CDR2 FNYEAQ. V was trimmed by 4 bases and J by 7 bases, leaving 11 bases between them. This CDR3 is 14 amino acids long.

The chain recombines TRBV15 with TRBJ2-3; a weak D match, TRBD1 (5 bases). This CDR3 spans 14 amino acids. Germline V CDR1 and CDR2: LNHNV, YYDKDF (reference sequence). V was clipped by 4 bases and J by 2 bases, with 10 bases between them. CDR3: CATSTQVNTDTQYF. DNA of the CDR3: TGTGCCACCAGCACACAGGTTAACACAGATACGCAGTATTTT.